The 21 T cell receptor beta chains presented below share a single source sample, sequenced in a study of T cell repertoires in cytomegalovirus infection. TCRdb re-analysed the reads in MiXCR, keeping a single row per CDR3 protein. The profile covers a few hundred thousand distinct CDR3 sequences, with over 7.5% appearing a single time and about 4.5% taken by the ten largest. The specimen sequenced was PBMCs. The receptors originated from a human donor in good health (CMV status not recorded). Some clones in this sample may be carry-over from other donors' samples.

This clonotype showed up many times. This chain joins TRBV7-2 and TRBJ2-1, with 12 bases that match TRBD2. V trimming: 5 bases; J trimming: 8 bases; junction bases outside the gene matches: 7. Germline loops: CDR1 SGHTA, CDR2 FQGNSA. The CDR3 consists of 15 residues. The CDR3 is CASSLASGGAHEQFF. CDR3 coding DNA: TGTGCCAGCAGCCTCGCTAGCGGGGGGGCTCATGAGCAGTTCTTC.

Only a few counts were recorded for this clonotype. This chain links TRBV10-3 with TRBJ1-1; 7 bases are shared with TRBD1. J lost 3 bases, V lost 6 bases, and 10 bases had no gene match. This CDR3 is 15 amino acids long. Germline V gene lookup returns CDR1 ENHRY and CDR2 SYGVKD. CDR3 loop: CAIRQGSSEDTEAFF. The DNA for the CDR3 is TGTGCCATCAGACAGGGGTCGAGTGAAGACACTGAAGCTTTCTTT.

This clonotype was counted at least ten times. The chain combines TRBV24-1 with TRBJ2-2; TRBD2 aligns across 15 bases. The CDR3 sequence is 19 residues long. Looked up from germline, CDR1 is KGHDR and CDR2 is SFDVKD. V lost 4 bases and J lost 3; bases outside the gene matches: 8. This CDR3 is CATSEQGLAGGWDTGELFF. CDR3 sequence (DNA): TGTGCCACCAGTGAACAGGGACTAGCGGGAGGCTGGGACACCGGGGAGCTGTTTTTT.

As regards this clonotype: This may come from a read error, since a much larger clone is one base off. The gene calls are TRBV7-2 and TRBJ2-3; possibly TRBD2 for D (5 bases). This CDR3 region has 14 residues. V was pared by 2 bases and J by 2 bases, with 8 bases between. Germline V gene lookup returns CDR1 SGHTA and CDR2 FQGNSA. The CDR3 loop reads CASSLMTTTDTQYF. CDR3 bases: TGTGCCAGCAGCTTAATGACTACCACAGATACGCAGTATTTT.

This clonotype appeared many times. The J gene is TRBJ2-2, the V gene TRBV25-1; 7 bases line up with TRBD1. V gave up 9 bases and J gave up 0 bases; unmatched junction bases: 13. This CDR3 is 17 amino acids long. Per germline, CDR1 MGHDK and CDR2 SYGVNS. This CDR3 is CASMDRKFAANTGELFF. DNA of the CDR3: TGTGCCAGTATGGACAGGAAGTTTGCTGCGAACACCGGGGAGCTGTTTTTT.

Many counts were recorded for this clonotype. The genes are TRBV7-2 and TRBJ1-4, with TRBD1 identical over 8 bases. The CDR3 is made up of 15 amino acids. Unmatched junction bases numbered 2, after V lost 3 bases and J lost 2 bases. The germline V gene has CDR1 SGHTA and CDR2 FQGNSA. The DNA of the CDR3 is TGTGCCAGCAGCTTCGGACAGGGCACTAATGAAAAACTGTTTTTT. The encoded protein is CASSFGQGTNEKLFF.

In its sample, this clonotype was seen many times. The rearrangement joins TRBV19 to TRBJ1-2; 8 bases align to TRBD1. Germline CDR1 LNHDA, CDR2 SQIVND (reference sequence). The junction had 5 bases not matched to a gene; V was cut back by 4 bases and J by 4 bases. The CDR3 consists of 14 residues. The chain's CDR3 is CASSNQGAFYGYTF. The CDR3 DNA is TGTGCCAGTAGTAACCAGGGGGCGTTCTATGGCTACACCTTC.

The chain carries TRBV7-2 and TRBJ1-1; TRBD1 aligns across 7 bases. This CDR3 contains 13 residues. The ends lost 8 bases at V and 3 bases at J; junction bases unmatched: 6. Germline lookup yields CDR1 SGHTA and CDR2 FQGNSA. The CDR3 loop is CASGTRGDTEAFF. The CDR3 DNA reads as TGTGCCAGCGGAACCAGGGGGGACACTGAAGCTTTCTTT.

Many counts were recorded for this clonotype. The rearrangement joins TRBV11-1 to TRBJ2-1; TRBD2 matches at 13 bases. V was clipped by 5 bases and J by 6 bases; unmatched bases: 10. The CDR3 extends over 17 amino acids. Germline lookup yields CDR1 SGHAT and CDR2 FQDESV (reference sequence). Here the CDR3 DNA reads TGTGCCAGCAGCCTCGGACTAGCGGGAGAATGGGCCAATGAGCAGTTCTTC. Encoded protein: CASSLGLAGEWANEQFF.

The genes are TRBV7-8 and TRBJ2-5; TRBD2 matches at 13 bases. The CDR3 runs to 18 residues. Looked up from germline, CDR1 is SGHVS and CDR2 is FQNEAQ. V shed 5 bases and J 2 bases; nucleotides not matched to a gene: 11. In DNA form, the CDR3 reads TGTGCCAGCAGCCGACCTAAGAAGGGACTAGCGGGACAAGAGACCCAGTACTTC. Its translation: CASSRPKKGLAGQETQYF.

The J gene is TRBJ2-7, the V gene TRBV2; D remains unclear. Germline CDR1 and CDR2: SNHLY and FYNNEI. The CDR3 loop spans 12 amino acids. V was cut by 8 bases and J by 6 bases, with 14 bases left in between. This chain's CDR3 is CASVYTAIEQYF. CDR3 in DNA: TGTGCCAGCGTCTACACGGCTATCGAGCAGTACTTC. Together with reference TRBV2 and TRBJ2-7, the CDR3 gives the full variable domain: EPEVTQTPSHQVTQMGQEVILRCVPISNHLYFYWYRQILGQKVEFLVSFYNNEISEKSEIFDDQFSVERPDGSNFTLKIRSTKLEDSAMYFCASVYTAIEQYFGPGTRLTVT.

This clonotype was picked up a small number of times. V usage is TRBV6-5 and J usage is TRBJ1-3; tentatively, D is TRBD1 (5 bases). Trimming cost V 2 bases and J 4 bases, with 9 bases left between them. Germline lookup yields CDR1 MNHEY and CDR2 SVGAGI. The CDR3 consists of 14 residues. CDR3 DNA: TGTGCCAGCAGTTACCGACAGAGAGGAAACACCATATATTTT. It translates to CASSYRQRGNTIYF.

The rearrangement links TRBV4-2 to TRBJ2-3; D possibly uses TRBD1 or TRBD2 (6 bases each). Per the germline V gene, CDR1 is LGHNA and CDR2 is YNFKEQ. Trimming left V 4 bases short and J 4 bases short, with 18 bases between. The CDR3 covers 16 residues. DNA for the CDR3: TGTGCCAGCAGCCGGGGCCTGAGGGGGGCCCCAGATACGCAGTATTTT. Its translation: CASSRGLRGAPDTQYF.

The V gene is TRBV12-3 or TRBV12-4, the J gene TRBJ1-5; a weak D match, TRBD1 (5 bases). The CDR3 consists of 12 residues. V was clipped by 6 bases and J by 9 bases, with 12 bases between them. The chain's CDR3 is CASRGGGTPQHF. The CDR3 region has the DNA TGTGCCAGCAGGGGGGGGGGGACGCCCCAGCATTTT.

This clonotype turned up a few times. The CDR3 DNA reads as TGCAGTGCGGGCGGCCTGATTGATGGCTACACCTTC. This gives the protein CSAGGLIDGYTF. The V gene is TRBV20-1, the J gene TRBJ1-2; D is ambiguous. The V end was cut by 6 bases, the J end by 6 bases, with 14 bases between. Germline assignment: CDR1 DFQATT and CDR2 SNEGSKA (reference sequence). The CDR3 has 12 amino acids.

The DNA of the CDR3 is TGTGCCAGCAGTTCATATCCCCTGGGGGGGACTAGCGGGAGCAATGAGCAGTTCTTC. Translation gives CASSSYPLGGTSGSNEQFF. The chain has TRBV28 and TRBJ2-1; 14 bases agree with TRBD2. The CDR3 sequence is 19 residues long. Germline CDR1 reads MDHEN; CDR2 reads SYDVKM. V trimming: 4 bases; J trimming: 6 bases; junction bases outside the gene matches: 14.

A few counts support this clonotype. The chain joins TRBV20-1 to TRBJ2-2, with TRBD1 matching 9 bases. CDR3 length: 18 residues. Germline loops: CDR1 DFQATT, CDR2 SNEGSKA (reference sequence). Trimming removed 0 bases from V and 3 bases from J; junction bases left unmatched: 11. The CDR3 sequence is CSARDSLRDRVYTGELFF. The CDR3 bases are TGCAGTGCTAGAGATAGTCTCCGGGACAGGGTTTACACCGGGGAGCTGTTTTTT.

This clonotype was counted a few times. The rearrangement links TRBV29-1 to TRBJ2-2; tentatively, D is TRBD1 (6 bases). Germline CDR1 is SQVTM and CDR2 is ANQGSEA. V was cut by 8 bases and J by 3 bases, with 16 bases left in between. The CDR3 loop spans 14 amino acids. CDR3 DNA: TGCAGCTTTAGGCGAGGGGGACACACCGGGGAGCTGTTTTTT. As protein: CSFRRGGHTGELFF.

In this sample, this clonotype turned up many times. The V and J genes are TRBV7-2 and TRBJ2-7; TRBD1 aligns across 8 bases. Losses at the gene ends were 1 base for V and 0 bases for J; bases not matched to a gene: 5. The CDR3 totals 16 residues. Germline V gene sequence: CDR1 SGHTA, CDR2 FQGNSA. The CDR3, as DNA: TGTGCCAGCAGCTTAGGGACCGGGACAGGCTCCTACGAGCAGTACTTC. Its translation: CASSLGTGTGSYEQYF.

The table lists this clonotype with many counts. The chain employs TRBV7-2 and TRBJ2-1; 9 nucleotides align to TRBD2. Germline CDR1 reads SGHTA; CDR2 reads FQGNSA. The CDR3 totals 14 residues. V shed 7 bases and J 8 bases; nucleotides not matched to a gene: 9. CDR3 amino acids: CASTPGGGAYEQFF. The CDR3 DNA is TGTGCCAGCACCCCAGGCGGGGGGGCATATGAGCAGTTCTTC.

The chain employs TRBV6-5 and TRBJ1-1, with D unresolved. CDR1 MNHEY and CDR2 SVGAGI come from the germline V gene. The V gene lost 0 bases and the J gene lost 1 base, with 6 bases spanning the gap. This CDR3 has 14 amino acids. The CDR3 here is CASSYSHWNTEAFF. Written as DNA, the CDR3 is TGTGCCAGCAGTTACTCACACTGGAACACTGAAGCTTTCTTT.